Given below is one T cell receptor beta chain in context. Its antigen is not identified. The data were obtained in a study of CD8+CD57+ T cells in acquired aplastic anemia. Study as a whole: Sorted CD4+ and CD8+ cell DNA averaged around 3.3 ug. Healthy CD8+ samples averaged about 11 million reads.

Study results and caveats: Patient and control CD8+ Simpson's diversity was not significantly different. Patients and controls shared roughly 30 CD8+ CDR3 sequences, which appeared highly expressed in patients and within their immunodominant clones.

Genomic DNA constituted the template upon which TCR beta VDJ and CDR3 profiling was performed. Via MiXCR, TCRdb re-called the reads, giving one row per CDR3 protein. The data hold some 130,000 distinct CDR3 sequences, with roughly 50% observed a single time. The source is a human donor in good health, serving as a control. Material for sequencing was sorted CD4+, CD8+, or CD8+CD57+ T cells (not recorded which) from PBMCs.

The CDR3 sequence is CASSEGRLAETQYF. DNA of the CDR3: TGTGCCAGCAGTGAAGGTCGACTAGCAGAGACCCAGTACTTC. The J gene is TRBJ2-5, the V gene TRBV2, with 7 bases that match TRBD2. Germline V gene sequence: CDR1 SNHLY, CDR2 FYNNEI. This CDR3 comprises 14 residues. After removal of 1 base from V and 4 bases from J, the junction contained 3 bases not matched to a gene.